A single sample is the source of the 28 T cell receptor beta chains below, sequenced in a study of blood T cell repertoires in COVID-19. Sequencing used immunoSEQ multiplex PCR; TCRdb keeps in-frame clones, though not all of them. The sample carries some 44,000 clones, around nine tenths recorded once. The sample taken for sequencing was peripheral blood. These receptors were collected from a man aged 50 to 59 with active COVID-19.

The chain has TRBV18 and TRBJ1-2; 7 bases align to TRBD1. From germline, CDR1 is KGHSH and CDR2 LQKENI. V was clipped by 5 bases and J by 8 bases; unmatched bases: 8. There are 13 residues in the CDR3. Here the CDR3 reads CASSFDRVMGYTF. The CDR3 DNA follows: TGTGCCAGCTCATTCGACAGGGTAATGGGCTACACCTTC.

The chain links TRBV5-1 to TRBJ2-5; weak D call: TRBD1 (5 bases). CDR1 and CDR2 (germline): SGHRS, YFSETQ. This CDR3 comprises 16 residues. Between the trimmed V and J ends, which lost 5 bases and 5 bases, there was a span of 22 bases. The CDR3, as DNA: TGCGCCAGCAGACTTGGTGTGACAGACTTTAAGGAGACCCAGTACTTC. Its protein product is CASRLGVTDFKETQYF. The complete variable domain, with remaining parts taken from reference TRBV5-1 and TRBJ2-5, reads KAGVTQTPRYLIKTRGQQVTLSCSPISGHRSVSWYQQTPGQGLQFLFEYFSETQRNKGNFPGRFSGRQFSNSRSEMNVSTLELGDSALYLCASRLGVTDFKETQYFGPGTRLLVL.

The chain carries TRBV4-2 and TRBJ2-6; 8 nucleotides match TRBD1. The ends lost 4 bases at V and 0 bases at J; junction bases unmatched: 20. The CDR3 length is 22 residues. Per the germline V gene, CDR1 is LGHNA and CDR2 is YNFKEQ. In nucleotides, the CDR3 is TGTGCCAGCAGCCTACCGGGGGCAGGGGGCGGCCCGTGGGGCTCTGGGGCCAACGTCCTGACTTTC. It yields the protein CASSLPGAGGGPWGSGANVLTF.

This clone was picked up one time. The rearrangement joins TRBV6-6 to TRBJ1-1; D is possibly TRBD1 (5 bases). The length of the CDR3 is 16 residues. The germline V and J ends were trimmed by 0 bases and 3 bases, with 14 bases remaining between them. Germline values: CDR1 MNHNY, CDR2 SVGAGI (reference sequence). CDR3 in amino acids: CASSYSRVGGDTEAFF. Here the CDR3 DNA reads TGTGCCAGCAGTTACTCGAGGGTGGGGGGAGACACTGAAGCTTTCTTT.

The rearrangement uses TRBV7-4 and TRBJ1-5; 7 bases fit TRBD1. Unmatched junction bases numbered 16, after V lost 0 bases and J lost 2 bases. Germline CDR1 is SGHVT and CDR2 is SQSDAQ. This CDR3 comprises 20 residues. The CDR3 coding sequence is TGTGCCAGCAGCTTAGCCCCCACAGGGGTGGTGGGGTTTGGCAATCAGCCCCAGCATTTT. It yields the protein CASSLAPTGVVGFGNQPQHF.

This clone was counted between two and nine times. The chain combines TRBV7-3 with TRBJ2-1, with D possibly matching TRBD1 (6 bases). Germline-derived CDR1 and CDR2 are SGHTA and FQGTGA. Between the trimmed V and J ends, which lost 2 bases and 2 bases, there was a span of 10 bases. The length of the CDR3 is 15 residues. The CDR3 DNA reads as TGTGCCAGCAGCTTAGGGCAGGGGACCTACAATGAGCAGTTCTTC. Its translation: CASSLGQGTYNEQFF.

CDR3 in DNA: TGCGCCAGCAGCTTAAATACAGGGGGCGCATACGAGCAGTACTTC. This sequence encodes CASSLNTGGAYEQYF. The V and J genes are TRBV5-1 and TRBJ2-7; 9 bases match TRBD1. CDR1 is SGHRS, CDR2 YFSETQ, per germline. Trimming cost V 2 bases and J 4 bases; bases outside gene matches: 7. The CDR3 extends over 15 amino acids. The full variable domain, in which reference TRBV5-1 and TRBJ2-7 provide the parts outside the CDR3, is KAGVTQTPRYLIKTRGQQVTLSCSPISGHRSVSWYQQTPGQGLQFLFEYFSETQRNKGNFPGRFSGRQFSNSRSEMNVSTLELGDSALYLCASSLNTGGAYEQYFGPGTRLTVT.

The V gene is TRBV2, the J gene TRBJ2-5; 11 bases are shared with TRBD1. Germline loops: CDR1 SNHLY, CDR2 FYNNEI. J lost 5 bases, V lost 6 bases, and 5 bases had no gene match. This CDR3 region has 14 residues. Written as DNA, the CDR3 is TGTGCCAGCAGAGGGGACAGGGGGAAGGAGACCCAGTACTTC. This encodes CASRGDRGKETQYF.

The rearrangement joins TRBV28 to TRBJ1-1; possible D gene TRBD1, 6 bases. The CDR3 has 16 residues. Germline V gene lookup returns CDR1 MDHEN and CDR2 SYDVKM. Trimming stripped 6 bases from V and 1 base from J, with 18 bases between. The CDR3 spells CASSLPLQGTNTEAFF. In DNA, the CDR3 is TGTGCCAGCAGCCTCCCCCTACAGGGTACGAACACTGAAGCTTTCTTT.

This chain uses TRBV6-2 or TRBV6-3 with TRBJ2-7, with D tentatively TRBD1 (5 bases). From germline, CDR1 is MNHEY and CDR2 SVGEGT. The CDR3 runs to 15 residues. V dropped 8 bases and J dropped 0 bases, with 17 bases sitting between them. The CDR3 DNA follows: TGTGCCAGCGGCCCACGACAGATCTCCTCCTACGAGCAGTACTTC. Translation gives CASGPRQISSYEQYF.

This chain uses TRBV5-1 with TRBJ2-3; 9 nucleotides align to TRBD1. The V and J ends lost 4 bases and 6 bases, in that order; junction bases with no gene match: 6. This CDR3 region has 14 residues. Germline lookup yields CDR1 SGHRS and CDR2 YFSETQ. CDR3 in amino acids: CASSPGQGGDTQYF. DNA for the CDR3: TGCGCCAGCAGCCCGGGACAGGGAGGCGATACGCAGTATTTT.

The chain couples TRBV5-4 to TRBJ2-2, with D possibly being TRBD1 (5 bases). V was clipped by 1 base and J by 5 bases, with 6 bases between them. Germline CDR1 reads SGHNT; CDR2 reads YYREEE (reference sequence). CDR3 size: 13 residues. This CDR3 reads CASSLQGTGELFF. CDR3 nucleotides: TGTGCCAGCAGCTTGCAGGGTACCGGGGAGCTGTTTTTT.

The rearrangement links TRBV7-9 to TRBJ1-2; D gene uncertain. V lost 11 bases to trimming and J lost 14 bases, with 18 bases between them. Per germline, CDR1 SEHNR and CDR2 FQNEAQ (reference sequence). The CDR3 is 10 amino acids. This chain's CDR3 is CALAFGPETF. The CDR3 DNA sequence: TGTGCCTTAGCGTTCGGACCAGAGACCTTC.

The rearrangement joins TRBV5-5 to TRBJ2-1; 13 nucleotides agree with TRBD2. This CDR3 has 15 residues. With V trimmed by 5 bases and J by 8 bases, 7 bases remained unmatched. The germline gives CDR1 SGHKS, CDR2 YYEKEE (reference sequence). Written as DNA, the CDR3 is TGTGCCAGCAGACAAACTAGCGGGAGGGCCCATGAGCAGTTCTTC. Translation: CASRQTSGRAHEQFF.

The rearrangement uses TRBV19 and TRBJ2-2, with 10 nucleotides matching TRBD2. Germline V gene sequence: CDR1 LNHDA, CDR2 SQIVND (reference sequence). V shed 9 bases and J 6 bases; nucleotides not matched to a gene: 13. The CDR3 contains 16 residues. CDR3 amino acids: CASTKRLAGEPGELFF. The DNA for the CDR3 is TGTGCCAGCACTAAGAGGCTAGCGGGAGAACCCGGGGAGCTGTTTTTT.

The CDR3 protein is CASSLRLAGPTGSTDTQYF. The CDR3 nucleotides read TGTGCCAGCAGCTTGAGGCTAGCGGGCCCCACGGGGAGCACAGATACGCAGTATTTT. The V call is TRBV5-6, the J call TRBJ2-3; 8 bases line up with TRBD2. V lost 1 base, J lost 0 bases, and 13 bases stayed unmatched. From germline, CDR1 is SGHDT and CDR2 YYEEEE. CDR3 length: 19 amino acids.

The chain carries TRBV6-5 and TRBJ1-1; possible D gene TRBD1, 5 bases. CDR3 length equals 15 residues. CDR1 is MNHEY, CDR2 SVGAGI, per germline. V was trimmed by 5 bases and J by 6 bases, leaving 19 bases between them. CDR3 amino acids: CASSPSPEGAPEAFF. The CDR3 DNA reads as TGTGCCAGCAGTCCCTCCCCCGAAGGGGCCCCTGAAGCTTTCTTT.

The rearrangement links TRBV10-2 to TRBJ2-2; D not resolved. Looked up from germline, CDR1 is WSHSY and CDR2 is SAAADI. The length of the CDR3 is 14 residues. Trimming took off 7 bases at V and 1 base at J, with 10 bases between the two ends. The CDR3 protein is CASTVERNTGELFF. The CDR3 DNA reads TGCGCCAGCACGGTGGAGCGGAACACCGGGGAGCTGTTTTTT.

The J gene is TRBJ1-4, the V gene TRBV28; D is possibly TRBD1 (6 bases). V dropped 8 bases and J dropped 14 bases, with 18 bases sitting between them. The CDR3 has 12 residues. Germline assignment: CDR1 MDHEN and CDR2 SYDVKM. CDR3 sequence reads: CASRPPGQLLFF. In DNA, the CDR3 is TGTGCCAGCCGCCCGCCGGGACAATTGCTGTTTTTT.

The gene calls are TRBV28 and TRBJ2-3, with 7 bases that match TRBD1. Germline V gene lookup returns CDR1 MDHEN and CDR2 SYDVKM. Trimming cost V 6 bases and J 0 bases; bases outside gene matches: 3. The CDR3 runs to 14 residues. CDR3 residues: CASRQGLSTDTQYF. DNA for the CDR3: TGTGCCAGCAGACAGGGGCTGAGCACAGATACGCAGTATTTT. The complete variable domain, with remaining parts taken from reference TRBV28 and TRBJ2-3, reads DVKVTQSSRYLVKRTGEKVFLECVQDMDHENMFWYRQDPGLGLRLIYFSYDVKMKEKGDIPEGYSVSREKKERFSLILESASTNQTSMYLCASRQGLSTDTQYFGPGTRLTVL.

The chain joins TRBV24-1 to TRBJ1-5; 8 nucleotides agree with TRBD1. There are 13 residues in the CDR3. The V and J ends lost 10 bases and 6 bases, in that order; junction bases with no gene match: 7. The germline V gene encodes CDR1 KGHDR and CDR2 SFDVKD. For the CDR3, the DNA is TGTGCCACAAGCGCAGGGGGCCGTCAGCCCCAGCATTTT. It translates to CATSAGGRQPQHF.

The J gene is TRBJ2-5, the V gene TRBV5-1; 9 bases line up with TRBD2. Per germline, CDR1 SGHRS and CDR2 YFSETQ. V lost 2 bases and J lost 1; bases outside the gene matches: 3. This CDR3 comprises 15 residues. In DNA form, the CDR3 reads TGCGCCAGCAGCTTTACTAGCGGGCGCCAAGAGACCCAGTACTTC. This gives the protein CASSFTSGRQETQYF. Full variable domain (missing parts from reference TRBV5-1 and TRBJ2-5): KAGVTQTPRYLIKTRGQQVTLSCSPISGHRSVSWYQQTPGQGLQFLFEYFSETQRNKGNFPGRFSGRQFSNSRSEMNVSTLELGDSALYLCASSFTSGRQETQYFGPGTRLLVL.

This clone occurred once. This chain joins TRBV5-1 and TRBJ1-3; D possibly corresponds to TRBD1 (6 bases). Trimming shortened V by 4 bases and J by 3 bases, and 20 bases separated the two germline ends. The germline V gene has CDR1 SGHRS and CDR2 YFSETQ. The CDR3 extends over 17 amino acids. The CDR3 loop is CASSRGPGDKGGNTIYF. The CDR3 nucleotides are TGCGCCAGCAGCCGAGGGCCAGGGGATAAGGGTGGAAACACCATATATTTT.

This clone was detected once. The CDR3 nucleotides read TGTGCCACCAGTGATTTCTCCGCGGGAGGTACCCATGAGCAGTTCTTC. It is translated as CATSDFSAGGTHEQFF. The genes are TRBV24-1 and TRBJ2-1; TRBD2 matches at 8 bases. V was pared by 1 base and J by 8 bases, with 9 bases of the junction left unmatched. This CDR3 is 16 amino acids long. Germline CDR1 KGHDR, CDR2 SFDVKD.

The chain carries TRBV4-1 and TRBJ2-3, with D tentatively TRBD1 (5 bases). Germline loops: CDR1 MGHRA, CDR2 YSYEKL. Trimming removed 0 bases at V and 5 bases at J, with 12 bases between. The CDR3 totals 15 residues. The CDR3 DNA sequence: TGCGCCAGCAGCCAAGATCTATGGGGCAAAGATACGCAGTATTTT. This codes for CASSQDLWGKDTQYF.

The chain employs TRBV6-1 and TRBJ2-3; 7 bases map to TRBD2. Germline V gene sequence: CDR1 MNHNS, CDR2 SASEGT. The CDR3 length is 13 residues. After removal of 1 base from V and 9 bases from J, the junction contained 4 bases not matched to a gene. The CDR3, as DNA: TGTGCCAGCAGTGAAGGCCCCGGGAGGACGCAGTATTTT. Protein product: CASSEGPGRTQYF.

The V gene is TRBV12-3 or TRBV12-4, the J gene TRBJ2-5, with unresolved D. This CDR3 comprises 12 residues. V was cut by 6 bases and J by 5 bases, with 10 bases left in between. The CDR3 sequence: CASSLERETQYF. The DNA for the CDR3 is TGTGCCAGCAGCCTAGAGAGGGAGACCCAGTACTTC.

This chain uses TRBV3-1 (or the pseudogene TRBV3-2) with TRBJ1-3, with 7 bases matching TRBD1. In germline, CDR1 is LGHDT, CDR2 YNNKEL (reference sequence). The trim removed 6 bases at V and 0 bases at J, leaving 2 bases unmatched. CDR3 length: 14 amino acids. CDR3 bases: TGTGCCAGCAGTCGACAGGGCTCTGGAAACACCATATATTTT. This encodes CASSRQGSGNTIYF.